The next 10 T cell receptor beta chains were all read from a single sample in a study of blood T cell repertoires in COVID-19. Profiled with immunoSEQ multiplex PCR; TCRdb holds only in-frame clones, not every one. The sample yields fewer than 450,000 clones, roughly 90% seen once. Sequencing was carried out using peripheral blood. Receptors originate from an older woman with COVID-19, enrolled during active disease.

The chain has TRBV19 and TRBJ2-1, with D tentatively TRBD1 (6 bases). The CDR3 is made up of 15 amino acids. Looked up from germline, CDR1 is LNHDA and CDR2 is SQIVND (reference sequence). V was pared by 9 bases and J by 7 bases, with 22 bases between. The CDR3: CASRGGQGLLNEQFF. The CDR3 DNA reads TGTGCCAGCCGAGGCGGGCAGGGGCTGCTTAATGAGCAGTTCTTC.

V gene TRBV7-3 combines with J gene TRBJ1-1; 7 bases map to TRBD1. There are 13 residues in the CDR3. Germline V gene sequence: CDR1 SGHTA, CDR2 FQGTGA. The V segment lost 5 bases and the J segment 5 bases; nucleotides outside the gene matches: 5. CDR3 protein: CASSVDRETEAFF. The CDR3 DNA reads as TGTGCCAGCAGCGTAGACAGGGAAACTGAAGCTTTCTTT.

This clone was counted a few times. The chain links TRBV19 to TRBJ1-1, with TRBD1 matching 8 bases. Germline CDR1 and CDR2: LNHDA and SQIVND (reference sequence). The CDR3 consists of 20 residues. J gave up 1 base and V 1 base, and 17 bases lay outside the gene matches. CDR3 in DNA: TGTGCCAGTAGTATAGCTCGGACAGGGATCATTAGCTTGCAGAACACTGAAGCTTTCTTT. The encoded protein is CASSIARTGIISLQNTEAFF.

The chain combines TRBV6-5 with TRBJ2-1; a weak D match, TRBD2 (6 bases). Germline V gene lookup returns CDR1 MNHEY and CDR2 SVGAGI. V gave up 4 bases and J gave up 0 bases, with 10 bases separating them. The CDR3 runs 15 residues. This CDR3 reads CASSSPGGSYNEQFF. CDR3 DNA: TGTGCCAGCAGTTCACCCGGGGGCTCCTACAATGAGCAGTTCTTC.

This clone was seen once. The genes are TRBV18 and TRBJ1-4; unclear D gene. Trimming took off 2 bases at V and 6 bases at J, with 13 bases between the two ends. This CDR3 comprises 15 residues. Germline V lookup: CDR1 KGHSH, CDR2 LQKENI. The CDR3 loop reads CASSPRGLKDEKLFF. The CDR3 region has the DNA TGTGCCAGCTCACCAAGAGGCCTTAAGGATGAAAAACTGTTTTTT. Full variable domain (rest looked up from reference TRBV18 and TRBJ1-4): NAGVMQNPRHLVRRRGQEARLRCSPMKGHSHVYWYRQLPEEGLKFMVYLQKENIIDESGMPKERFSAEFPKEGPSILRIQQVVRGDSAAYFCASSPRGLKDEKLFFGSGTQLSVL.

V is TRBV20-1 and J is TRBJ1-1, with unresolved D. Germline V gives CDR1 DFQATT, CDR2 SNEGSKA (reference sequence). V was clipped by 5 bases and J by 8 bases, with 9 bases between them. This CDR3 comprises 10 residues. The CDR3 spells CSAPRVEAFF. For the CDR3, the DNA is TGCAGTGCTCCGAGGGTGGAAGCTTTCTTT.

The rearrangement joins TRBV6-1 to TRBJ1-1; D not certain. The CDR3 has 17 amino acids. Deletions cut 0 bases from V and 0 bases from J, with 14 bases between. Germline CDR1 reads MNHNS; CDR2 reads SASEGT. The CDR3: CASSEAPVMTLNTEAFF. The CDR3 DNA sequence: TGTGCCAGCAGTGAAGCTCCCGTCATGACTCTGAACACTGAAGCTTTCTTT.

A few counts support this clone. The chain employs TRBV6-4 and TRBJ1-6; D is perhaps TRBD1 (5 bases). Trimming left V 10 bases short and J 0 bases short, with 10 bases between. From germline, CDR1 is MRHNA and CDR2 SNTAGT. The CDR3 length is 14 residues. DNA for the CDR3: TGTGCCAACCACAGGAGCTCCTATAATTCACCCCTCCACTTT. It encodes CANHRSSYNSPLHF.

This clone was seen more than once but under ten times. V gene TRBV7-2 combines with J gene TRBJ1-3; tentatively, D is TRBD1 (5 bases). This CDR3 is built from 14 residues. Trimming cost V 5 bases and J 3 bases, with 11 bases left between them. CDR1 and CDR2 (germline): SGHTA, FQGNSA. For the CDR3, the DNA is TGTGCCAGCAGCGCAGGGAGGGTTGGAAACACCATATATTTT. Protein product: CASSAGRVGNTIYF.

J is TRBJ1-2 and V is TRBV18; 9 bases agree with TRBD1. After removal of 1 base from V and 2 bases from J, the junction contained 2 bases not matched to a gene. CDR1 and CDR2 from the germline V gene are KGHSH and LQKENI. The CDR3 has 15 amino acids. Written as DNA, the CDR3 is TGTGCCAGCTCACCACGGGACAGGGAAAACTATGGCTACACCTTC. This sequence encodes CASSPRDRENYGYTF.